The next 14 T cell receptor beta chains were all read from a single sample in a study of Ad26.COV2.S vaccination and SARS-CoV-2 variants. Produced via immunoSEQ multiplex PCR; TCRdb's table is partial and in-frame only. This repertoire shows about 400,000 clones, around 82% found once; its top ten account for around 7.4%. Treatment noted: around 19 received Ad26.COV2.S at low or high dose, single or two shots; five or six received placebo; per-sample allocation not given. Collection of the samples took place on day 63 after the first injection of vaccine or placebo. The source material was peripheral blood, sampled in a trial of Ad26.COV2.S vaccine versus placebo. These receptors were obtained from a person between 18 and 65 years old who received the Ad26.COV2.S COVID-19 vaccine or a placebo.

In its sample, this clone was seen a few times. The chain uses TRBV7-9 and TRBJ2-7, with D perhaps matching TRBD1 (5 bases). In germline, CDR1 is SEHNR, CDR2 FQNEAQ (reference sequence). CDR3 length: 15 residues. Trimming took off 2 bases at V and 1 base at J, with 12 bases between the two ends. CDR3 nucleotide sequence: TGTGCCAGCAGCTTATGGACATATTCATCCTACGAGCAGTACTTC. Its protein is CASSLWTYSSYEQYF.

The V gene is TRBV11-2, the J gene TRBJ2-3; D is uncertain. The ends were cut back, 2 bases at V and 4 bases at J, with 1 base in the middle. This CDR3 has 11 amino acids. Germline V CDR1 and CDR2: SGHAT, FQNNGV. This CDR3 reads CASSLSDTQYF. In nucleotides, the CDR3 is TGTGCCAGCAGCTTATCAGATACGCAGTATTTT.

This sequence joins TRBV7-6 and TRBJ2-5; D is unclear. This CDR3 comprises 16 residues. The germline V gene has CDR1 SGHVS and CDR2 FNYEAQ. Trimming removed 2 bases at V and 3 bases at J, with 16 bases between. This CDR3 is CASSLTWTFSKETQYF. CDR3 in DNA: TGTGCCAGCAGCTTAACCTGGACCTTCAGTAAAGAGACCCAGTACTTC.

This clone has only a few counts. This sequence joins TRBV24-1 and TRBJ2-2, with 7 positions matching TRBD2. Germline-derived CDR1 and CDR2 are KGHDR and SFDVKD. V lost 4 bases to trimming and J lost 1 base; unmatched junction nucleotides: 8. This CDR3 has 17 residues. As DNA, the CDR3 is TGTGCCACCAGTGAACCCACGGGAGGCCGGAACACCGGGGAGCTGTTTTTT. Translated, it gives CATSEPTGGRNTGELFF.

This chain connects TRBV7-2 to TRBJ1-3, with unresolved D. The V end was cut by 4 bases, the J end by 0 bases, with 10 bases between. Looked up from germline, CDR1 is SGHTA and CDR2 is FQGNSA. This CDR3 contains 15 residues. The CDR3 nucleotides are TGTGCCAGCAGCTACCGGACGGGCTCTGGAAACACCATATATTTT. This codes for CASSYRTGSGNTIYF.

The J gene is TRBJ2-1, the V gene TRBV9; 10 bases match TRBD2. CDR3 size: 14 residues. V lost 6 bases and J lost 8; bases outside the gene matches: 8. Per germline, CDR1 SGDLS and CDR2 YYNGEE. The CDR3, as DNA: TGTGCCAGCACCTTAGCGGGAGGTGCGGATGAGCAGTTCTTC. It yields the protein CASTLAGGADEQFF.

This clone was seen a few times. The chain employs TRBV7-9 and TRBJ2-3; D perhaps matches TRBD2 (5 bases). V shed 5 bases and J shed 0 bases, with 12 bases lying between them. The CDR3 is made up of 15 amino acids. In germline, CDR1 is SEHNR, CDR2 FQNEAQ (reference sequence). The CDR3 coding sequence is TGTGCCAGCAGCCCGTGGCGGGCTAGCACAGATACGCAGTATTTT. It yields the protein CASSPWRASTDTQYF. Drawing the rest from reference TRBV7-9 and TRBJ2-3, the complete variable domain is DTGVSQNPRHKITKRGQNVTFRCDPISEHNRLYWYRQTLGQGPEFLTYFQNEAQLEKSRLLSDRFSAERPKGSFSTLEIQRTEQGDSAMYLCASSPWRASTDTQYFGPGTRLTVL.

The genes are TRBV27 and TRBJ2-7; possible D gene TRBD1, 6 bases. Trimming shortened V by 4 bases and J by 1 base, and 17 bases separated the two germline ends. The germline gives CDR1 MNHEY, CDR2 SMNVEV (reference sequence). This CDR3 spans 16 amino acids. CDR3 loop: CASSSLGGFRSYEQYF. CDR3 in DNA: TGTGCCAGCAGTTCTTTAGGGGGATTCAGGTCCTACGAGCAGTACTTC.

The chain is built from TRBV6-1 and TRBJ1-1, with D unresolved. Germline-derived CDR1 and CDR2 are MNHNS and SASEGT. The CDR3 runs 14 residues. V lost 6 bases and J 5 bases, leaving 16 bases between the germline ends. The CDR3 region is CASRNPSGRTEAFF. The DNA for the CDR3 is TGTGCCAGCAGGAATCCTTCGGGTAGGACTGAAGCTTTCTTT.

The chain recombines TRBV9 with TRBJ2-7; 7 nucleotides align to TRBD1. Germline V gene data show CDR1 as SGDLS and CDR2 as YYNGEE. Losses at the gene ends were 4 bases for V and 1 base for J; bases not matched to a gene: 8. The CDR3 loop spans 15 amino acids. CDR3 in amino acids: CASSKTGTPSYEQYF. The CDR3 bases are TGTGCCAGCAGCAAGACAGGGACCCCATCCTACGAGCAGTACTTC.

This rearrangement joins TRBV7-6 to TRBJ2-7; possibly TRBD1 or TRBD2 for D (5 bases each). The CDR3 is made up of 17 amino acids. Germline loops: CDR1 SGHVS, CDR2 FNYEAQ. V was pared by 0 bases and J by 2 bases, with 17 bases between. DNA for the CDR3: TGTGCCAGCAGCTTAGCGGGGGTGGGGAGTATTACCTACGAGCAGTACTTC. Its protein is CASSLAGVGSITYEQYF.

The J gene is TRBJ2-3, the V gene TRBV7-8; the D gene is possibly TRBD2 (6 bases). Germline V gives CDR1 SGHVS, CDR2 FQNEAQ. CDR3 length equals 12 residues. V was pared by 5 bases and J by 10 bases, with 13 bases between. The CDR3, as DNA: TGTGCCAGCAGCCTTGGGACTTCGGCGCAGTATTTT. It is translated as CASSLGTSAQYF.

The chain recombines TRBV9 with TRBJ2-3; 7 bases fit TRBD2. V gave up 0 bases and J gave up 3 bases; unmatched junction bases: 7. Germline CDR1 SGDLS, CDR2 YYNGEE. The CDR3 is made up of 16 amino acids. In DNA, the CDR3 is TGTGCCAGCAGCGTAGGGGCGGGAGTATTTACAGATACGCAGTATTTT. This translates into CASSVGAGVFTDTQYF.

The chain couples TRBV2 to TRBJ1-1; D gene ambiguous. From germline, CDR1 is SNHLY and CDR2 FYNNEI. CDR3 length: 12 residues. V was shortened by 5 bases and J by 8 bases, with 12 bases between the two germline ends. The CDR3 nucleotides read TGTGCCAGCAGTAGGACGGTTAACGAAGCTTTCTTT. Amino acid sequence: CASSRTVNEAFF.